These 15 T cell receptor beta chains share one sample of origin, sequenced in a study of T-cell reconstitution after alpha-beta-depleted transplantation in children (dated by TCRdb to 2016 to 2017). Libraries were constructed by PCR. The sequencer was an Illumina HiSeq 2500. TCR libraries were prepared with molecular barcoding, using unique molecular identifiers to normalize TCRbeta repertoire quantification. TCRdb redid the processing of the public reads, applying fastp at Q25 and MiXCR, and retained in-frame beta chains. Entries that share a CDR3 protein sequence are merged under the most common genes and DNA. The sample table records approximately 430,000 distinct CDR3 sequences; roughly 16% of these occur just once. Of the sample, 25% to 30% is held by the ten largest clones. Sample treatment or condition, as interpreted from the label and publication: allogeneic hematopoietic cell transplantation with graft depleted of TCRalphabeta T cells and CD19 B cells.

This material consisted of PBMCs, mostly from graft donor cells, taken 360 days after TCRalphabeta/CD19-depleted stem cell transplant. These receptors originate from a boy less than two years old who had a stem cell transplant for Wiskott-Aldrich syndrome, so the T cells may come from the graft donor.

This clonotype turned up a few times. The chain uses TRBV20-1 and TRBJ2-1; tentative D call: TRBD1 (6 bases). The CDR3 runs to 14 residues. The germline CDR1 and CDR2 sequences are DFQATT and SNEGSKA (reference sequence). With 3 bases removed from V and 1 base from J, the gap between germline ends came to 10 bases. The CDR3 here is CSARTDRSYNEQFF. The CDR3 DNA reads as TGCAGTGCTAGGACGGACAGATCCTACAATGAGCAGTTCTTC.

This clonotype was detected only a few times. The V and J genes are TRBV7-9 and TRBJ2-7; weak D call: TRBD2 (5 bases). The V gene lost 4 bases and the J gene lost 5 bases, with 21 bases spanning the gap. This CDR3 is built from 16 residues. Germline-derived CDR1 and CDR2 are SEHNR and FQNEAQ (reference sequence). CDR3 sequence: CASSSVGKRFKNEQYF. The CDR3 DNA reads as TGTGCCAGCAGCTCCGTAGGAAAGCGGTTTAAGAACGAGCAGTACTTC.

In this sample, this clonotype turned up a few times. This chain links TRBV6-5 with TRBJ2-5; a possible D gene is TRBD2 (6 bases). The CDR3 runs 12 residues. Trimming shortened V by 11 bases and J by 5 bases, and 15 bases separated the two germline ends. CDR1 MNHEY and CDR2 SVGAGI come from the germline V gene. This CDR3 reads CAVRSGPETQYF. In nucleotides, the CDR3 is TGTGCCGTTCGTAGCGGTCCGGAGACCCAGTACTTC.

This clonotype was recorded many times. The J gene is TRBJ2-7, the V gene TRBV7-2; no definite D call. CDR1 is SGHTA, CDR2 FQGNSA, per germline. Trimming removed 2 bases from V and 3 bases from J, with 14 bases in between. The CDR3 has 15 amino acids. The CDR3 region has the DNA TGTGCCAGCAGCTTAATGGGTTTTCCTGACTACGAGCAGTACTTC. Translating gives CASSLMGFPDYEQYF.

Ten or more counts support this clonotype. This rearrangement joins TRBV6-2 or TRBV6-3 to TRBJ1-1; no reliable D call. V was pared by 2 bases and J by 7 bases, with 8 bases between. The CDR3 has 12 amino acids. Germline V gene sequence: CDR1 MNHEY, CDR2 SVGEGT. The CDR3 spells CASSYPWSEAFF. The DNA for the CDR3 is TGTGCCAGCAGTTACCCCTGGAGTGAAGCTTTCTTT.

In DNA, the CDR3 is TGTGCCAGCAGTTTACGGACAACGAACACTGAAGCTTTCTTT. Residues: CASSLRTTNTEAFF. The chain employs TRBV12-3 or TRBV12-4 and TRBJ1-1; TRBD1 is a possible D gene (5 bases). The CDR3 extends over 14 amino acids. The V and J ends lost 2 bases and 1 base respectively, with 8 bases between them.

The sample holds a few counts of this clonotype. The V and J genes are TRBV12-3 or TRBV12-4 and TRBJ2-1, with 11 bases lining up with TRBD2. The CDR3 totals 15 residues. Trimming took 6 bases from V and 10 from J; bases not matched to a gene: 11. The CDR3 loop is CASRPGLAEGGEQFF. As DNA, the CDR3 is TGTGCCAGCAGACCGGGACTAGCGGAGGGTGGGGAGCAGTTCTTC.

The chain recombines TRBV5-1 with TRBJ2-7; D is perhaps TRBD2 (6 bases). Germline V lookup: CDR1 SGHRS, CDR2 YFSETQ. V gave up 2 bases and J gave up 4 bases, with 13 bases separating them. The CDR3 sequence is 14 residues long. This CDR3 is CASSLRAGNYEQYF. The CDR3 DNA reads TGCGCCAGCAGCTTAAGGGCGGGGAATTACGAGCAGTACTTC.

Here the CDR3 reads CSATGGTAQETQYF. CDR3 sequence (DNA): TGCAGTGCTACCGGCGGGACGGCTCAAGAGACCCAGTACTTC. This chain joins TRBV20-1 and TRBJ2-5, with a tentative D call TRBD2 (6 bases). The CDR3 length is 14 residues. Deletions cut 4 bases from V and 2 bases from J, with 14 bases between. CDR1 DFQATT and CDR2 SNEGSKA come from the germline V gene (reference sequence).

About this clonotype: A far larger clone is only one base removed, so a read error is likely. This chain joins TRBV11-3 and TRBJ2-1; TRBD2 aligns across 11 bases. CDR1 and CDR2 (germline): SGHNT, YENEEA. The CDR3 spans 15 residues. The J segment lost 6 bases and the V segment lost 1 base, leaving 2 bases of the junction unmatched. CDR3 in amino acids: CASSLVLAGVNEQFF. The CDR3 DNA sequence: TGTGCCAGCAGCTTAGTACTAGCGGGAGTCAATGAGCAGTTCTTC.

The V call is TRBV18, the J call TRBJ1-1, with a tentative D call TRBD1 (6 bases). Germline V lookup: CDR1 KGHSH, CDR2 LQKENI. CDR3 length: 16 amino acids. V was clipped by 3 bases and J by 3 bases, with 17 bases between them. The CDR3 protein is CASSPPRQARDTEAFF. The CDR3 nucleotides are TGTGCCAGCTCACCGCCTCGACAGGCTCGGGACACTGAAGCTTTCTTT.

CDR3 region: CAIATGAANYGYTF. DNA of the CDR3: TGTGCCATAGCGACAGGGGCAGCTAACTATGGCTACACCTTC. The chain joins TRBV10-3 to TRBJ1-2; 8 bases agree with TRBD1. CDR1 and CDR2 (germline): ENHRY, SYGVKD. Trimming removed 9 bases from V and 0 bases from J; junction bases left unmatched: 6. This CDR3 comprises 14 residues.

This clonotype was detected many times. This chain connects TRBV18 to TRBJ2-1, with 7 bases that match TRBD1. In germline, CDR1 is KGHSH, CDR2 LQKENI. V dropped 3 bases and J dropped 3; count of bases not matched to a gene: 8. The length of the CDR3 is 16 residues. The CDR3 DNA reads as TGTGCCAGCTCACCCCAAACGGACAGGAACTACAATGAGCAGTTCTTC. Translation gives CASSPQTDRNYNEQFF.

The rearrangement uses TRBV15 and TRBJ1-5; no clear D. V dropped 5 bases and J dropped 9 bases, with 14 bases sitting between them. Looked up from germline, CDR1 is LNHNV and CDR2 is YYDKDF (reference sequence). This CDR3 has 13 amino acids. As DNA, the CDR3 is TGTGCCACCAGCCTCATAAGTTCGCGGCCCCAGCATTTT. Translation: CATSLISSRPQHF.

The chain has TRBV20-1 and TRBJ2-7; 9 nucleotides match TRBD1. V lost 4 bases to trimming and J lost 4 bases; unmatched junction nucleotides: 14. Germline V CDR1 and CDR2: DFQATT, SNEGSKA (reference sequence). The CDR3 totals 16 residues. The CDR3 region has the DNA TGCAGTGCTAAGGGACAGGGTTTTCTTCCTCGATACGAGCAGTACTTC. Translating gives CSAKGQGFLPRYEQYF.